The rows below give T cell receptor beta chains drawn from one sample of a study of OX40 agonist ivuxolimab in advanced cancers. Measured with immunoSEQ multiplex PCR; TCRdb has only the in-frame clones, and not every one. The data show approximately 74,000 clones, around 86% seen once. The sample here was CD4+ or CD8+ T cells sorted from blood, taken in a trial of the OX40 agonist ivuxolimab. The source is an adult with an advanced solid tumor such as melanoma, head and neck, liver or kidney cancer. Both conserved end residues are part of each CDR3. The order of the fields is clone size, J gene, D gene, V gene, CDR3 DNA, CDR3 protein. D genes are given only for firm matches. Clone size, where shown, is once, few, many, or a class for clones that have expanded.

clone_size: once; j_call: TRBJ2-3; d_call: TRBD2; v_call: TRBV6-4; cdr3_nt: TGTGCCAGCAGTGACCCCGGACTAGCGGGGGTAAGCACAGATACGCAGTATTTT; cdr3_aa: CASSDPGLAGVSTDTQYF
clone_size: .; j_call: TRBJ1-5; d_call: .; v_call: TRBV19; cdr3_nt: TGTGCCAGTAGGTTTTCAGGCCCTAGCAATCAGCCCCAGCATTTT; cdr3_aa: CASRFSGPSNQPQHF
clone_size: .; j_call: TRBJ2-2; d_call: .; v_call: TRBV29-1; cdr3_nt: TGCAGCGTTGTGCGGTACACCGGGGAGCTGTTTTTT; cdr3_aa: CSVVRYTGELFF
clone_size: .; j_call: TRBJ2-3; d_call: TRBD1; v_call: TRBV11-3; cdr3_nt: TGTGCCAGCAGCTTAGAGAAACAGGGGGCGACAAGACTACATACGCAGTATTTT; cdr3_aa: CASSLEKQGATRLHTQYF
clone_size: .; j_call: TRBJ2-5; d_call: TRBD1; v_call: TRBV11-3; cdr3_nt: TGTGCCAGCAGCTCACAGGGGGCCCAACTGTCCCAGTACTTC; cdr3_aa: CASSSQGAQLSQYF
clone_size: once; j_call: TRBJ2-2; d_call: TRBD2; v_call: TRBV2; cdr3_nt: TGTGCCAGCAAGCGGGAGATGTCCGGCGGGGAGCTGTTTTTT; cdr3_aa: CASKREMSGGELFF
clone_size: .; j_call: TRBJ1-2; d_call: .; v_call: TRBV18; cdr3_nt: TGTGCCAGCCCACTGCGGGCTGGTGACTATGGCTACACCTTC; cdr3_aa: CASPLRAGDYGYTF
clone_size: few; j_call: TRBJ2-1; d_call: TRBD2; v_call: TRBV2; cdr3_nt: TGTGCCAGCAGTACTAGCGGCTCCTACAATGAGCAGTTCTTC; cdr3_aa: CASSTSGSYNEQFF
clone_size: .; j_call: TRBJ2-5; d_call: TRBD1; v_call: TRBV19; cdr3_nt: TGTGCCACCACCCGGGGCGACAGGGGGGGGGAGACCCAGTACTTC; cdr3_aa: CATTRGDRGGETQYF
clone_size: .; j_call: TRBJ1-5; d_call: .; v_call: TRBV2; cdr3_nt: TGTGCCAGCAGGGGATACGGGAACACTCAGCCCCAGCATTTT; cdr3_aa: CASRGYGNTQPQHF
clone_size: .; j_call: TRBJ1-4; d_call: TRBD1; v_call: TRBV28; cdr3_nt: TGTGCCAGCAGTCTTCGGACAGGGACGAATGAAAAACTGTTTTTT; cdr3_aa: CASSLRTGTNEKLFF
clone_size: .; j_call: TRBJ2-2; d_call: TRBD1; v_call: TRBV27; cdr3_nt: TGTGCCAGCAGTTCCACCGGGACAGGTGTCGGTCGCAGCGGGGAGCTGTTTTTT; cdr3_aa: CASSSTGTGVGRSGELFF
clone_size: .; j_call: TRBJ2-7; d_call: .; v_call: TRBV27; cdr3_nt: TGTGCCAGCAGACGGGACCAAAACGGGGGCTACGAGCAGTACTTC; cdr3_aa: CASRRDQNGGYEQYF
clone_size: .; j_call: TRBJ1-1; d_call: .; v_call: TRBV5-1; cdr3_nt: TGCGCCAGCAGCTGGGGAGTTCGGGGGACTGAAGCTTTCTTT; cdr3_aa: CASSWGVRGTEAFF
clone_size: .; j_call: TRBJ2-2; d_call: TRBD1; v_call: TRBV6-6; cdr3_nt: TGTGCCAGCAGAAATACTCGACAGGGAAACACCGGGGAGCTGTTTTTT; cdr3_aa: CASRNTRQGNTGELFF
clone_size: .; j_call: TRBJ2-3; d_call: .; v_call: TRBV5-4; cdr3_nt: TGTGCCAGCAGCCTCCCGGGACCCCCAAGCACAGATACGCAGTATTTT; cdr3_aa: CASSLPGPPSTDTQYF
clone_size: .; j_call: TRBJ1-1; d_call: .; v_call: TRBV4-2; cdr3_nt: TGTGCCAGCAGCTCGGGACTAAGAGGGTCTGAAGCTTTCTTT; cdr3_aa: CASSSGLRGSEAFF
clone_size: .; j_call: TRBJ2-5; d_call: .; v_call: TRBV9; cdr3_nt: TGTGCCAGCAGCGTCACCCGGACTTTTCAGGAGACCCAGTACTTC; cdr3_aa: CASSVTRTFQETQYF
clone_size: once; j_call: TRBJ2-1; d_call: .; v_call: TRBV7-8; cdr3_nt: TGTGCCAGCAGCTTAAGGGGACTGGGGGATGTCAATGAGCAGTTCTTC; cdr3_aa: CASSLRGLGDVNEQFF
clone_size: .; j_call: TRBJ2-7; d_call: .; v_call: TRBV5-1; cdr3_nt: TGCGCCAGCAGCTTGGAGTCGGGAATCTACGAGCAGTACTTC; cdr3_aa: CASSLESGIYEQYF
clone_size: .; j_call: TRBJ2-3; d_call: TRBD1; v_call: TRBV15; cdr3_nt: TGTGCCACCAGCGGACGGACAGGGCGAGTTGGAGATACGCAGTATTTT; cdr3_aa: CATSGRTGRVGDTQYF
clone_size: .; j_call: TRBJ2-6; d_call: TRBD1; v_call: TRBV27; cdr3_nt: TGTGCCAGCAGTTTATTCAACAGGGGGCTTTTGGGGGCCAACGTCCTGACTTTC; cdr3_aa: CASSLFNRGLLGANVLTF
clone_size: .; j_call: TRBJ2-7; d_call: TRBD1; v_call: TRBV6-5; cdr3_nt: TGTGCCAGCAGTTACGGGACAGCCTCCTACGAGCAGTACTTC; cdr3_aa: CASSYGTASYEQYF
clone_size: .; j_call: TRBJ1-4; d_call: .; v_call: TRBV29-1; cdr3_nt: TGCAGCGTTGGTGGGGCGGATGAAAAACTGTTTTTT; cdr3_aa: CSVGGADEKLFF
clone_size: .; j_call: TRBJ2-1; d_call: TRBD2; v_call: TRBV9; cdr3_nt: TGTGCCAGCAGCCCAGGACTAGCGGTCCACAATGAGCAGTTCTTC; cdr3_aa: CASSPGLAVHNEQFF
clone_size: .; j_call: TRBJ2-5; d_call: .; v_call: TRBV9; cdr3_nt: TGTGCCAGCAGCGCCACAGGGAGGGAGACCCAGTACTTC; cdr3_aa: CASSATGRETQYF
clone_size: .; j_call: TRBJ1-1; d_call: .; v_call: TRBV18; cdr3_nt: TGTGCCAGCTCACCAGGGGTCGATAGGGACGCTGAAGCTTTCTTT; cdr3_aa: CASSPGVDRDAEAFF
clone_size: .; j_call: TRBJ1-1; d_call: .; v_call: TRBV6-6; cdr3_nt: TGTGCCAGCAGCACTTTGGGACGGAAAGGCGATGAAGCTTTCTTT; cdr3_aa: CASSTLGRKGDEAFF
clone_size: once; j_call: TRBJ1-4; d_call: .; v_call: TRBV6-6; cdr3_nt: TGTGCCAGCAGTAGTCAGGGAGATGAAAAACTGTTTTTT; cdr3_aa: CASSSQGDEKLFF
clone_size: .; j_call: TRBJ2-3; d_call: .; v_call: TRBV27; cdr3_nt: TGTGCCAGCAGTTCTATCACCAGCACAGATACGCAGTATTTT; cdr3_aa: CASSSITSTDTQYF
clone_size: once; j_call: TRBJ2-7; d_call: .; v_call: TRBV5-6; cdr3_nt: TGTGCCAGCCAGCAAGGTTCCTACGAGCAGTACTTC; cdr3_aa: CASQQGSYEQYF
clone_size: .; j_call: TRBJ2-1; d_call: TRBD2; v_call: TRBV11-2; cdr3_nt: TGTGCCAGCAGCTTGGACGGGACTAGCGGGAGGGTATACAATGAGCAGTTCTTC; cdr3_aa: CASSLDGTSGRVYNEQFF
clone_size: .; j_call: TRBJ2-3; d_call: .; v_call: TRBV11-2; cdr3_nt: TGTGCCAGCAGCCCCCCGCCGGGACTCCCCTCGGATACGCAGTATTTT; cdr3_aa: CASSPPPGLPSDTQYF
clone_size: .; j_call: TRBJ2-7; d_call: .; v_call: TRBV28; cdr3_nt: TGTGCCAGCAGTTGGGCGGCCCTCGCCTACGAGCAGTACTTC; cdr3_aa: CASSWAALAYEQYF
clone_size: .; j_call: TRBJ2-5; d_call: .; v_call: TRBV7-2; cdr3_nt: TGTGCCAGCAGCGCCAAGAGGGGGGAGACCCAGTACTTC; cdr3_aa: CASSAKRGETQYF
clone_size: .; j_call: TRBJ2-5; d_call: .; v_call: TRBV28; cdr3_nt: TGTGCCAGCAGTTTAAGTCGGGGCGCCCAAGAGACCCAGTACTTC; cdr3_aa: CASSLSRGAQETQYF
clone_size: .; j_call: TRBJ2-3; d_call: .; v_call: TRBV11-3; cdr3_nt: TGTGCCAGCAGCTCGACTAGAGGGTCAGATACGCAGTATTTT; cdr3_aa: CASSSTRGSDTQYF
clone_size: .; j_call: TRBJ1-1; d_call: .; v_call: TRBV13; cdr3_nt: TGTGCCAGCAGCTTTACCGCTAAAGGGGAGAACACTGAAGCTTTCTTT; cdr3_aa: CASSFTAKGENTEAFF
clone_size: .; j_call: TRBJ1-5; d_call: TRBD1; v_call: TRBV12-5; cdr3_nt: TGTGCTAGTGGTACTACTCGGCAGGGGGACAATCAGCCCCAGCATTTT; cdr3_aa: CASGTTRQGDNQPQHF
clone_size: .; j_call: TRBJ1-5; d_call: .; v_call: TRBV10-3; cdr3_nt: TGTGCCATCAGTGAGTCAGGGGGAAGGATGGCCCAGCCCCAGCATTTT; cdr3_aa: CAISESGGRMAQPQHF
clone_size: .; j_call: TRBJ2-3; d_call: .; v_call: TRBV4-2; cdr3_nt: TGTGCCAGCAGCCGAAAGGGGGGCGTTGAAGTGAGCTCAGATACGCAGTATTTT; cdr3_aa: CASSRKGGVEVSSDTQYF
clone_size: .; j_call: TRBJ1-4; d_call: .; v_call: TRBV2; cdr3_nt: TGTGCCAGCAGGAGGGTAGGGGAAAAACTGTTTTTT; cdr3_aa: CASRRVGEKLFF
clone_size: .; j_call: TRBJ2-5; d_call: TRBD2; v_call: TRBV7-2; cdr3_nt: TGTGCCAGCAGCCCCGGGACTAGTCTGTACCAAGAGACCCAGTACTTC; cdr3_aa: CASSPGTSLYQETQYF